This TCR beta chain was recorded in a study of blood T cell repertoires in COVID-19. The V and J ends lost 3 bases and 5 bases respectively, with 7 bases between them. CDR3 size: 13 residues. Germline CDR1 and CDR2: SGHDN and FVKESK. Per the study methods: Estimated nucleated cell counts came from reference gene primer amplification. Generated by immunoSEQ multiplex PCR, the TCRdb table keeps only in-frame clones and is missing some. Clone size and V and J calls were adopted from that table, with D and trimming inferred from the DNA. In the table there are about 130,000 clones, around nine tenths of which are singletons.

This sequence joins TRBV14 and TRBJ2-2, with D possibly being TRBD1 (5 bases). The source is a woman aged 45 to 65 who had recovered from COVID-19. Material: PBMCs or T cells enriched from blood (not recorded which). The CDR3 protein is CASSHRVTGELFF. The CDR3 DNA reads TGTGCCAGCAGCCACAGGGTAACCGGGGAGCTGTTTTTT. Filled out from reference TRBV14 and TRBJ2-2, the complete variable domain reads EAGVTQFPSHSVIEKGQTVTLRCDPISGHDNLYWYRRVMGKEIKFLLHFVKESKQDESGMPNNRFLAERTGGTYSTLKVQPAELEDSGVYFCASSHRVTGELFFGEGSRLTVL.